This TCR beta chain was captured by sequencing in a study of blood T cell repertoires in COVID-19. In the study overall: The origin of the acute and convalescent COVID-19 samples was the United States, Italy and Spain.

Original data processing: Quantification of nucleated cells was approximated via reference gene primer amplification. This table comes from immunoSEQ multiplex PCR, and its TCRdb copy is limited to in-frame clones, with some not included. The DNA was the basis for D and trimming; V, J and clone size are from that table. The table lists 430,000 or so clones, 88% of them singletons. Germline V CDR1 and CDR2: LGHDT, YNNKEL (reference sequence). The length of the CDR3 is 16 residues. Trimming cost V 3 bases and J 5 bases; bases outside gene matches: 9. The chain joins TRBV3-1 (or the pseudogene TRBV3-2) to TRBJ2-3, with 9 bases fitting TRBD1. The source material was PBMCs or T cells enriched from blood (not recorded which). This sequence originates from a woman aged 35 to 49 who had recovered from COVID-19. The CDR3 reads CASSHGRQGGKDTQYF. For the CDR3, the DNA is TGTGCCAGCAGCCACGGAAGACAGGGGGGTAAAGATACGCAGTATTTT.